The 5 T cell receptor beta chains given below trace back to one sample, sequenced in a study of cytomegalovirus exposure and HLA in healthy donors. Amplification used 60 Vbeta primers and 13 Jbeta primers. The assay was immunoSEQ multiplex PCR, and TCRdb's table has in-frame clones only and misses some. The sample includes about 150,000 clones, roughly four fifths seen only once; the top ten take about 1.3%. Sequenced input: PBMCs. Receptors originate from a man aged 18 to 30 in good health and CMV-seronegative.

CDR3 residues: CASSFGTSSSRETQYF. The CDR3 bases are TGTGCCAGCAGTTTTGGGACTAGCTCTTCGAGAGAGACCCAGTACTTC. This chain links TRBV27 with TRBJ2-5; 9 nucleotides line up with TRBD2. With 3 bases clipped from V and 4 bases from J, the junction kept 9 bases outside the gene matches. The germline gives CDR1 MNHEY, CDR2 SMNVEV (reference sequence). CDR3 length: 16 amino acids.

The J gene is TRBJ2-3, the V gene TRBV19; TRBD2 might be the D (6 bases). Germline CDR1 reads LNHDA; CDR2 reads SQIVND (reference sequence). The CDR3 is made up of 15 amino acids. Trimming shortened V by 8 bases and J by 1 base, and 16 bases separated the two germline ends. The CDR3 DNA is TGTGCCAGTGCGACCGGGACTTACCGCACAGATACGCAGTATTTT. This sequence encodes CASATGTYRTDTQYF.

V usage is TRBV28 and J usage is TRBJ1-2; TRBD1 matches at 9 bases. Germline V CDR1 and CDR2: MDHEN, SYDVKM. Trimming removed 4 bases from V and 4 bases from J; junction bases left unmatched: 7. The CDR3 covers 15 residues. The chain's CDR3 is CASSSQGAGGYGYTF. For the CDR3, the DNA is TGTGCCAGCAGTTCACAGGGGGCAGGTGGCTATGGCTACACCTTC.

V usage is TRBV11-3 and J usage is TRBJ2-1; 14 bases are a match to TRBD2. The CDR3 sequence is 16 residues long. V lost 5 bases and J lost 6; bases outside the gene matches: 6. Per the germline V gene, CDR1 is SGHNT and CDR2 is YENEEA. The CDR3 loop is CASSTGTSGSLNEQFF. The CDR3 region has the DNA TGTGCCAGCAGCACAGGGACTAGCGGGAGCCTCAATGAGCAGTTCTTC.

The rearrangement links TRBV9 to TRBJ2-3, with D perhaps TRBD2 (6 bases). Trimming removed 6 bases from V and 6 bases from J, with 14 bases in between. CDR3 length equals 13 residues. Germline lookup yields CDR1 SGDLS and CDR2 YYNGEE. The CDR3 protein is CASTGEAWDTQYF. The CDR3 nucleotides read TGTGCCAGCACGGGGGAGGCGTGGGATACGCAGTATTTT.